This T cell receptor (beta chain) was obtained from a study of blood T cells in healthy people across ages. Germline V gene lookup returns CDR1 SGHTA and CDR2 FQGNSA. V was pared by 1 base and J by 6 bases, with 3 bases of the junction left unmatched. The CDR3 consists of 16 residues. For the second PCR, which ran for about 6 to 11 cycles, a sample-barcoded 5' primer and a J-beta primer mix were used. Via MiXCR, TCRdb re-called the 5' RACE reads, giving one row per CDR3 protein. This sample has roughly 2 million distinct CDR3 sequences, with roughly 50% found just once. The sequence was collected from a woman aged 40 to 55 in good health. This chain joins TRBV7-2 and TRBJ2-3; the match to TRBD2 covers 14 bases. Input material: blood. DNA for the CDR3: TGTGCCAGCAGCTTAGGGGGACTAGCGGGGGTTGATACGCAGTATTTT. It yields the protein CASSLGGLAGVDTQYF.